Below, 17 T cell receptor beta chains from the same sample are listed, as sequenced in a study of blood T cell repertoires in COVID-19. Using immunoSEQ multiplex PCR, the repertoire was profiled, and TCRdb retains in-frame clones only, with some absent. The sample lists approximately 80,000 clones, around three quarters occurring once. The sequenced sample consisted of peripheral blood. These receptors originate from a man aged 45-65 years with active or convalescent COVID-19.

This clone was seen a handful of times. The gene calls are TRBV5-6 and TRBJ2-7; possible D gene TRBD2, 5 bases. The length of the CDR3 is 11 residues. Germline-derived CDR1 and CDR2 are SGHDT and YYEEEE. Trimming took off 4 bases at V and 6 bases at J, with 8 bases between the two ends. The CDR3: CASSTGSEQYF. CDR3 nucleotides: TGTGCCAGCAGCACTGGGAGCGAGCAGTACTTC.

This chain uses TRBV7-2 with TRBJ2-3; TRBD2 aligns across 9 bases. CDR3 length: 17 residues. Germline V lookup: CDR1 SGHTA, CDR2 FQGNSA. Trimming cost V 0 bases and J 3 bases; bases outside gene matches: 7. CDR3 in amino acids: CASSLALRLAATDTQYF. The DNA for the CDR3 is TGTGCCAGCAGCTTAGCGCTGAGACTAGCGGCAACAGATACGCAGTATTTT.

V is TRBV7-3 and J is TRBJ2-2; possibly TRBD2 for D (6 bases). The CDR3 is 22 residues long. Between the trimmed V and J ends, which lost 3 bases and 1 base, there was a span of 30 bases. CDR1 and CDR2 from the germline V gene are SGHTA and FQGTGA. CDR3 region: CASSFPGAKYPIVDGNTGELFF. The CDR3 bases are TGTGCCAGCAGCTTTCCGGGAGCCAAGTACCCTATTGTCGATGGGAACACCGGGGAGCTGTTTTTT. The full variable domain, completed using reference TRBV7-3 and TRBJ2-2, is GAGVSQTPSNKVTEKGKYVELRCDPISGHTALYWYRQSLGQGPEFLIYFQGTGAADDSGLPNDRFFAVRPEGSVSTLKIQRTERGDSAVYLCASSFPGAKYPIVDGNTGELFFGEGSRLTVL.

This chain uses TRBV5-1 with TRBJ1-2; no clear D. Between the trimmed V and J ends, which lost 0 bases and 6 bases, there was a span of 12 bases. Germline V CDR1 and CDR2: SGHRS, YFSETQ. The CDR3 length is 14 residues. Here the CDR3 reads CASSLAVRGNGYTF. As DNA, the CDR3 is TGCGCCAGCAGCTTGGCGGTCAGAGGTAATGGCTACACCTTC. The full variable domain, rest sourced from reference TRBV5-1 and TRBJ1-2, is KAGVTQTPRYLIKTRGQQVTLSCSPISGHRSVSWYQQTPGQGLQFLFEYFSETQRNKGNFPGRFSGRQFSNSRSEMNVSTLELGDSALYLCASSLAVRGNGYTFGSGTRLTVV.

The chain carries TRBV9 and TRBJ1-2, with 7 bases lining up with TRBD1. This CDR3 is built from 13 residues. Germline CDR1 and CDR2: SGDLS and YYNGEE. Losses at the gene ends were 0 bases for V and 8 bases for J; bases not matched to a gene: 4. This CDR3 reads CASSVGDSGGYTF. The CDR3 region has the DNA TGTGCCAGCAGCGTAGGGGACAGCGGGGGCTACACCTTC.

V gene TRBV7-2 combines with J gene TRBJ2-3, with 15 bases fitting TRBD2. The germline V gene encodes CDR1 SGHTA and CDR2 FQGNSA. The length of the CDR3 is 19 residues. V lost 6 bases to trimming and J lost 0 bases; unmatched junction nucleotides: 10. The CDR3 loop reads CASSRKLGTSGGSTDTQYF. For the CDR3, the DNA is TGTGCCAGCAGTCGGAAGCTCGGGACTAGCGGGGGGAGCACAGATACGCAGTATTTT.

The chain links TRBV18 to TRBJ2-5; 8 positions match TRBD1. The CDR3 consists of 16 residues. V dropped 5 bases and J dropped 4; count of bases not matched to a gene: 12. From germline, CDR1 is KGHSH and CDR2 LQKENI. CDR3 sequence (DNA): TGTGCCAGCTCAACTTTTGGGGGACAGGAGGCAGAGACCCAGTACTTC. The encoded protein is CASSTFGGQEAETQYF.

The chain uses TRBV4-3 and TRBJ2-1; D possibly corresponds to TRBD2 (6 bases). The CDR3 runs 14 residues. Germline V CDR1 and CDR2: LGHNA, YSLEER. V shed 1 base and J shed 5 bases, with 9 bases lying between them. The CDR3 spells CASSQGGGDNEQFF. In DNA, the CDR3 is TGCGCCAGCAGCCAAGGGGGAGGCGACAATGAGCAGTTCTTC.

The J gene is TRBJ1-5, the V gene TRBV5-1, with D perhaps TRBD1 (5 bases). CDR3 length equals 14 residues. Germline assignment: CDR1 SGHRS and CDR2 YFSETQ. With 4 bases removed from V and 2 bases from J, the gap between germline ends came to 10 bases. In DNA form, the CDR3 reads TGCGCCAGCAGCAGGGGCCTCGGCAATCAGCCCCAGCATTTT. Residues: CASSRGLGNQPQHF.

V gene TRBV9 combines with J gene TRBJ2-3; 7 nucleotides align to TRBD2. V was pared by 4 bases and J by 6 bases, with 14 bases of the junction left unmatched. There are 16 residues in the CDR3. Germline CDR1 is SGDLS and CDR2 is YYNGEE. In nucleotides, the CDR3 is TGTGCCAGCAGCCCACTAACGGGGAGGGTCGGGGATACGCAGTATTTT. Translating it yields CASSPLTGRVGDTQYF.

The V call is TRBV24-1, the J call TRBJ2-3; 7 nucleotides line up with TRBD1. Germline V CDR1 and CDR2: KGHDR, SFDVKD. V was clipped by 1 base and J by 2 bases; unmatched bases: 2. This CDR3 is built from 15 residues. CDR3: CATSDLGGDTDTQYF. As DNA, the CDR3 is TGTGCCACCAGTGATTTAGGGGGCGACACAGATACGCAGTATTTT.

The J gene is TRBJ2-7, the V gene TRBV10-3; 9 bases line up with TRBD1. The CDR3 runs to 16 residues. Unmatched junction bases numbered 10, after V lost 4 bases and J lost 3 bases. In germline, CDR1 is ENHRY, CDR2 SYGVKD. The CDR3 bases are TGTGCCATCAGTGGGGTAAGACAGGGGGTAGTCTACGAGCAGTACTTC. It encodes CAISGVRQGVVYEQYF.

This clone showed up just once. The CDR3 spells CASGPGQGFSNYGYTF. Here the CDR3 DNA reads TGTGCCAGCGGACCGGGACAGGGCTTTTCTAACTATGGCTACACCTTC. The chain is built from TRBV27 and TRBJ1-2; TRBD1 matches at 9 bases. CDR3 size: 16 residues. Germline V gene data show CDR1 as MNHEY and CDR2 as SMNVEV (reference sequence). J was trimmed by 0 bases and V by 8 bases; bases with no gene match: 10.

V gene TRBV5-1 combines with J gene TRBJ2-5; the D gene is possibly TRBD1 (5 bases). V dropped 4 bases and J dropped 5 bases, with 15 bases sitting between them. The V gene's germline CDR1 is SGHRS and CDR2 YFSETQ. The CDR3 consists of 14 residues. CDR3 region: CASSPAPGAETQYF. CDR3 in DNA: TGCGCCAGCAGCCCCGCGCCTGGGGCCGAGACCCAGTACTTC.

The V and J genes are TRBV5-1 and TRBJ1-1, with TRBD1 matching over 9 bases. CDR1 is SGHRS, CDR2 YFSETQ, per germline. This CDR3 contains 14 residues. V lost 4 bases to trimming and J lost 4 bases; unmatched junction nucleotides: 5. The chain's CDR3 is CASSVTGGGTEAFF. DNA for the CDR3: TGCGCCAGCAGCGTGACAGGGGGTGGCACTGAAGCTTTCTTT.

J is TRBJ2-5 and V is TRBV7-3; 7 bases fit TRBD1. This CDR3 contains 14 residues. V lost 1 base, J lost 4 bases, and 3 bases stayed unmatched. Looked up from germline, CDR1 is SGHTA and CDR2 is FQGTGA. CDR3 amino acids: CASSLRAGGETQYF. The DNA of the CDR3 is TGTGCCAGCAGCTTAAGGGCAGGGGGAGAGACCCAGTACTTC.

This chain connects TRBV28 to TRBJ1-2; D perhaps matches TRBD1 (6 bases). Germline CDR1 is MDHEN and CDR2 is SYDVKM. The length of the CDR3 is 14 residues. Trimming left V 6 bases short and J 3 bases short, with 14 bases between. This CDR3 reads CASSSGGADYGYTF. CDR3 nucleotide sequence: TGTGCCAGCAGCTCTGGGGGCGCGGACTATGGCTACACCTTC.